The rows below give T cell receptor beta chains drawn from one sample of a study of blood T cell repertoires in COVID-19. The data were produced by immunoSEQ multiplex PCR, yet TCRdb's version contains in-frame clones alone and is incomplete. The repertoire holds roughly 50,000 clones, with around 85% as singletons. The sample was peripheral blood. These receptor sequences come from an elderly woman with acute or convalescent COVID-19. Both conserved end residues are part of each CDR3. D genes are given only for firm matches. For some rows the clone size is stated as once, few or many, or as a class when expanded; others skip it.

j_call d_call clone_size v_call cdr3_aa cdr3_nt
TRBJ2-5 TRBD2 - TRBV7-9 CASSPRTSGMRTQYF TGTGCCAGCAGCCCCCGGACTAGCGGGATGAGGACCCAGTACTTC
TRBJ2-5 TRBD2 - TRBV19 CASSPGVAGGRETQYF TGTGCCAGTAGCCCCGGGGTAGCGGGGGGGAGAGAGACCCAGTACTTC
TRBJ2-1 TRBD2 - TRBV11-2 CASSLRSGAYNEQFF TGTGCCAGCAGCTTGCGTAGCGGGGCGTACAATGAGCAGTTCTTC
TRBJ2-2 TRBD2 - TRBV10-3 CAISSLAGAAGELFF TGTGCCATCAGTTCTCTAGCGGGGGCGGCCGGGGAGCTGTTTTTT
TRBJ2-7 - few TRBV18 CASSPDILGEQYF TGTGCCAGCTCACCCGACATCCTCGGCGAGCAGTACTTC
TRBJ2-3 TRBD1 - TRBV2 CASSPGTGSTDTQYF TGTGCCAGCAGCCCCGGGACAGGGAGCACAGATACGCAGTATTTT
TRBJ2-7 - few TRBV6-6 CASRATGYITYEQYF TGTGCCAGCAGGGCAACAGGGTATATTACCTACGAGCAGTACTTC
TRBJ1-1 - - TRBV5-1 CASSLAFGTSGPTEAFF TGCGCCAGCAGCTTGGCCTTCGGAACTAGCGGTCCCACTGAAGCTTTCTTT
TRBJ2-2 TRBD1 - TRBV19 CASRLGQGVSGELFF TGTGCCAGTAGGCTCGGACAGGGGGTTAGCGGGGAGCTGTTTTTT
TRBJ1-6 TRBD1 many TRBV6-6 CASRGDRAIGSPLHF TGTGCCAGCAGGGGGGACAGGGCTATTGGTTCACCCCTCCACTTT
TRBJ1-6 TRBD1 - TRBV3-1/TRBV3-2 CASSQEGTGLPPLHF TGTGCCAGCAGCCAAGAGGGGACAGGTTTACCACCCCTCCACTTT
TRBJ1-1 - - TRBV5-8 CASSYREGTEAFF TGTGCCAGCAGTTACAGGGAGGGAACTGAAGCTTTCTTT
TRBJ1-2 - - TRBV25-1 CASSTRGNANYGYTF TGTGCCAGCAGTACTCGGGGGAATGCGAACTATGGCTACACCTTC
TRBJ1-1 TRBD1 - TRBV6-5 CASRDRGGSTEAFF TGTGCCAGCAGGGACAGGGGAGGGAGCACTGAAGCTTTCTTT
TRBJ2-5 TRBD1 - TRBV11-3 CASSRGQGLQETQYF TGTGCCAGCAGCCGCGGACAGGGCCTCCAAGAGACCCAGTACTTC